This T cell receptor beta chain was sequenced during a study of T cell responses to AZD1222 COVID-19 vaccine (dated by TCRdb to about 2021). Broadly, across the study: AZD1222 recipients given second doses at about 4 weeks or at about 12 weeks were pooled, since spike-specific TCR depth and breadth were not found to differ between the two schedules. TCR sequencing covered some 240 trial participants: 207 given two doses of AZD1222 and 26 given two doses of MenACWY control vaccine. Trial participants were enrolled into age subgroups of 18-55, 56-69 and 70-plus years, which contained around 150, 29 and 61 TCR-sequenced participants, respectively. On the study overall, not on this receptor specifically: Only a handful of AZD1222 recipients were SARS-CoV-2 seropositive at baseline, limiting conclusions about previously exposed vaccinees. The 56-69-year group was small, and its depth increase did not reach significance, likely because of low power. No day 14 peak-response samples were available, so repertoires were characterized only after the peak T cell response. Reportedly, almost half of the unique spike-specific TCRs recognized epitopes lying outside the regions that are mutated in the B.1.351 and B.1.1.7 variants. Participants were mostly white British, with more females than males. The authors suggested clonal diversity may have been underestimated. After two AZD1222 doses, spike-specific TCR breadth and depth were significantly higher than at day 0 and than in MenACWY recipients. The whole spike protein was spanned by vaccine-associated CD4 TCRs, and dominant responses were seen in regions 160-218 and 743-854.

Points on this clone: This clone's antigen is unknown. The input lacks base qualities; no much larger clone sits a single base away.

The CDR3 regions of human TCRbeta chains were subjected to immunosequencing. In the paper's pipeline: TCRs in the repertoires were matched against a reference library of SARS-CoV-2-specific TCRs that had been generated with the MIRA antigen-specificity platform. Breadth meant the fraction of unique TCRs that were SARS-CoV-2-associated, whereas depth meant the fraction of total T cells that were SARS-CoV-2-associated. Using the MIRA data, each spike-specific TCR was assigned both to the spike region to which the TCR was reactive and to a CD4 or CD8 class. Log10-transformed breadth and depth values were compared by one-way ANOVA with Sidak's multiple comparisons tests. TCRdb mirrors the immuneACCESS table, restricted to in-frame sequences. Some clones are absent from its copies; in checked studies, under half trace to an unresolved V gene, and the reason for the others is unknown. V and J calls and clone size come straight from that table; D and trimming were deduced from the DNA. Recorded for this sample are under 110,000 clones; roughly nine tenths of them occurred a single time. The ten most abundant clones make up 16% of the sample.

The time point label corresponds to: baseline before first vaccination. Vaccinee samples came from UK trials COV001 and COV002, including a single-blind randomized controlled phase 2/3 trial of AZD1222 (ChAdOx1 nCoV-19) in healthy adults. For TCRbeta chain sequencing, PBMC samples were collected from trial participants at day 0 and at day 28 after the second dose. CDR1 and CDR2, per the germline V gene (reference sequence), are GTSNPN and SVGIG. The germline V and J ends show losses of 6 bases and 8 bases respectively, and no gene match explains 10 bases of the junction. The CDR3 covers 13 residues, taking in both the cysteine and the phenylalanine. Just CDR3 DNA is preserved here, 39 bases in frame from base 1.

This sample comprised peripheral blood, obtained on day 0 of AZD1222 vaccination. This TCR derives from an adult in good health. The V and J genes are TRBV30 and TRBJ2-1; 7 bases in the middle match TRBD1. The CDR3 region has the sequence CACDRQGDDEQFF. The sequenced DNA is TGTGCCTGTGACCGGCAGGGGGATGATGAGCAGTTCTTC. Where the CDR3 stops, the reference TRBV30 and TRBJ2-1 genes take over; the full variable domain is SQTIHQWPATLVQPVGSPLSLECTVEGTSNPNLYWYRQAAGRGLQLLFYSVGIGQISSEVPQNLSASRPQDRQFILSSKKLLLSDSGFYLCACDRQGDDEQFFGPGTRLTVL.